Below, 32 T cell receptor beta chains from the same sample are listed, as sequenced in a study of blood T cell repertoires in COVID-19. Measured with immunoSEQ multiplex PCR; TCRdb has only the in-frame clones, and not every one. The repertoire consists of about 150,000 clones, with about four fifths occurring once and the leading ten covering approximately 15%. The source material was peripheral blood. The receptors stem from a woman aged 80 or over with acute or convalescent COVID-19.

This chain uses TRBV2 with TRBJ1-2; 7 bases agree with TRBD1. The CDR3 contains 13 residues. V shed 1 base and J 8 bases; nucleotides not matched to a gene: 4. From germline, CDR1 is SNHLY and CDR2 FYNNEI. CDR3 sequence reads: CASSEGQGGGYTF. The CDR3 DNA reads TGTGCCAGCAGTGAAGGACAGGGTGGAGGCTACACCTTC.

The table lists this clone with a few counts. The chain couples TRBV19 to TRBJ1-5; D not resolved. The CDR3 consists of 14 residues. Germline values: CDR1 LNHDA, CDR2 SQIVND (reference sequence). V was cut by 8 bases and J by 0 bases, with 11 bases left in between. CDR3 bases: TGTGCCAGTCGGGGTGACTATAGCAATCAGCCCCAGCATTTT. The encoded protein is CASRGDYSNQPQHF.

The rearrangement joins TRBV11-3 to TRBJ2-1, with D perhaps matching TRBD2 (5 bases). Between the trimmed V and J ends, which lost 1 base and 0 bases, there was a span of 7 bases. CDR1 is SGHNT, CDR2 YENEEA, per germline. This CDR3 region has 15 residues. The CDR3 coding sequence is TGTGCCAGCAGCTTAGGGCGGGTCTCCTACAATGAGCAGTTCTTC. Translated, it gives CASSLGRVSYNEQFF.

The V and J genes are TRBV12-3 or TRBV12-4 and TRBJ2-7; 9 nucleotides line up with TRBD2. With V trimmed by 6 bases and J by 7 bases, 7 bases remained unmatched. The CDR3 has 13 amino acids. CDR3 sequence reads: CASRSSGMVEQYF. In DNA form, the CDR3 reads TGTGCCAGCAGGTCTAGCGGGATGGTAGAGCAGTACTTC.

V is TRBV18 and J is TRBJ2-2; 7 bases are a match to TRBD1. Per the germline V gene, CDR1 is KGHSH and CDR2 is LQKENI. Germline trimming cut 0 bases from V and 5 bases from J; bases unmatched to any gene: 6. This CDR3 is 16 amino acids long. CDR3 protein: CASSPPRGSSTGELFF. CDR3 DNA: TGTGCCAGCTCACCACCCAGGGGGTCATCGACCGGGGAGCTGTTTTTT.

J is TRBJ2-6 and V is TRBV28; D perhaps matches TRBD1 (6 bases). The CDR3 contains 15 residues. CDR1 is MDHEN, CDR2 SYDVKM, per germline. The V end lost 10 bases, the J end lost 3 bases, and 16 bases lay between the germline ends. The CDR3 bases are TGTGCCACCCGGGACACTCTGGGTGGGGCCAACGTCCTGACTTTC. Its translation: CATRDTLGGANVLTF.

This clone was found a few times. This rearrangement joins TRBV30 to TRBJ1-6, with D perhaps TRBD1 (6 bases). Trimming left V 2 bases short and J 7 bases short, with 15 bases between. CDR1 is GTSNPN, CDR2 SVGIG, per germline (reference sequence). The CDR3 has 15 residues. CDR3 DNA: TGTGCCTGGAGTTTCCCCGGGACACCAAATTCACCCCTCCACTTT. Its protein is CAWSFPGTPNSPLHF.

This chain links TRBV11-2 with TRBJ2-1, with unresolved D. The CDR3 extends over 13 amino acids. Germline V gene sequence: CDR1 SGHAT, CDR2 FQNNGV. V shed 0 bases and J shed 13 bases, with 13 bases lying between them. For the CDR3, the DNA is TGTGCCAGCAGCTTAGATTTCGTTGCGGCTCAGTTCTTC. Translating it yields CASSLDFVAAQFF.

The rearrangement uses TRBV11-2 and TRBJ1-1; 8 bases are shared with TRBD1. CDR3 length equals 15 residues. Losses at the gene ends were 1 base for V and 4 bases for J; bases not matched to a gene: 5. Germline lookup yields CDR1 SGHAT and CDR2 FQNNGV. The CDR3 sequence: CASSLGVQGATEAFF. The CDR3 DNA follows: TGTGCCAGCAGCTTAGGGGTGCAGGGGGCCACTGAAGCTTTCTTT.

J is TRBJ1-1 and V is TRBV12-3 or TRBV12-4; D not certain. The CDR3 loop spans 12 amino acids. The ends were cut back, 6 bases at V and 4 bases at J, with 9 bases in the middle. The DNA for the CDR3 is TGTGCCAGCAGCGTACAGAGCACTGAAGCTTTCTTT. This gives the protein CASSVQSTEAFF.

This clone was recorded at least ten times. The CDR3 bases are TGTGCCAGCAGTCCCGGGTCCGTGACAGGCATGAGCTCCTATAATTCACCCCTCCACTTT. It yields the protein CASSPGSVTGMSSYNSPLHF. The chain employs TRBV28 and TRBJ1-6; the D gene is possibly TRBD1 (6 bases). V lost 5 bases, J lost 0 bases, and 23 bases lay in between. The germline V gene has CDR1 MDHEN and CDR2 SYDVKM. The CDR3 runs to 20 residues.

This chain joins TRBV5-1 and TRBJ2-2; TRBD2 aligns across 8 bases. Germline V gene lookup returns CDR1 SGHRS and CDR2 YFSETQ. CDR3 size: 16 residues. Germline trimming cut 0 bases from V and 0 bases from J; bases unmatched to any gene: 1. CDR3 protein: CASSLVSGANTGELFF. For the CDR3, the DNA is TGCGCCAGCAGCTTGGTTAGCGGGGCGAACACCGGGGAGCTGTTTTTT.

Points on this clone: The sample has other DNA sequences that encode this CDR3 too. This rearrangement joins TRBV28 to TRBJ1-5; D possibly corresponds to TRBD1 (5 bases). Germline-derived CDR1 and CDR2 are MDHEN and SYDVKM. The CDR3 length is 12 residues. Deletions cut 5 bases from V and 6 bases from J, with 8 bases between. In DNA, the CDR3 is TGTGCCAGCAGTCGGGGGGGTCAGCCCCAGCATTTT. Its protein product is CASSRGGQPQHF.

As regards this clone: At the DNA level, this CDR3 is encoded by other sequences in the same sample as well. The rearrangement links TRBV27 to TRBJ1-5, with 7 bases fitting TRBD1. The CDR3 loop spans 14 amino acids. V lost 2 bases and J lost 3; bases outside the gene matches: 1. Germline loops: CDR1 MNHEY, CDR2 SMNVEV (reference sequence). The chain's CDR3 is CASSLRGPNQPQHF. The CDR3 bases are TGTGCCAGCAGTTTAAGGGGGCCCAATCAGCCCCAGCATTTT.

The chain joins TRBV19 to TRBJ2-7, with 9 nucleotides matching TRBD1. This CDR3 spans 15 amino acids. In germline, CDR1 is LNHDA, CDR2 SQIVND (reference sequence). After removal of 4 bases from V and 2 bases from J, the junction contained 6 bases not matched to a gene. CDR3 residues: CASSKGTGSTYEQYF. The CDR3 DNA reads TGTGCCAGTAGTAAAGGGACAGGGTCCACCTACGAGCAGTACTTC.

J is TRBJ1-6 and V is TRBV5-6; a weak D match, TRBD1 (6 bases). The CDR3 is 15 amino acids. Trimming removed 4 bases from V and 5 bases from J, with 13 bases in between. Germline assignment: CDR1 SGHDT and CDR2 YYEEEE. CDR3 loop: CASSSGQLHNSPLHF. The CDR3 DNA follows: TGTGCCAGCAGCAGCGGACAGCTCCATAATTCACCCCTCCACTTT.

The V and J genes are TRBV3-1 (or the pseudogene TRBV3-2) and TRBJ2-1; the match to TRBD2 covers 10 bases. CDR3 length: 14 amino acids. Trimming at V came to 8 bases and at J to 4 bases, leaving 5 bases not matched to a gene. Germline CDR1 LGHDT, CDR2 YNNKEL (reference sequence). The CDR3 DNA follows: TGTGCCAGCCGGCTAGCGGGGGATTACAATGAGCAGTTCTTC. It codes for CASRLAGDYNEQFF.

The rearrangement links TRBV7-9 to TRBJ2-3; TRBD1 aligns across 10 bases. V lost 5 bases, J lost 4 bases, and 6 bases stayed unmatched. Germline V lookup: CDR1 SEHNR, CDR2 FQNEAQ (reference sequence). This CDR3 is built from 15 residues. The CDR3 region is CASSPRGTGADTQYF. The CDR3 nucleotides read TGTGCCAGCAGCCCCCGAGGGACAGGGGCAGATACGCAGTATTTT.

V and J are TRBV19 and TRBJ1-1, with 7 bases lining up with TRBD1. CDR1 is LNHDA and CDR2 is SQIVND in the germline V gene (reference sequence). Trimming at V came to 6 bases and at J to 0 bases, leaving 7 bases not matched to a gene. This CDR3 comprises 15 residues. The CDR3 spells CASRRQGAMNTEAFF. The CDR3, as DNA: TGTGCCAGTAGAAGACAGGGTGCCATGAACACTGAAGCTTTCTTT.

Comment on this clone: The sample carries other DNA sequences with the same CDR3. The gene calls are TRBV3-1 (or the pseudogene TRBV3-2) and TRBJ1-1; D gene ambiguous. Trimming shortened V by 1 base and J by 1 base, and 10 bases separated the two germline ends. Germline values: CDR1 LGHDT, CDR2 YNNKEL (reference sequence). This CDR3 region has 15 residues. In DNA, the CDR3 is TGTGCCAGCAGCCAAGGGGGAGGTGGGAACACTGAAGCTTTCTTT. Its protein product is CASSQGGGGNTEAFF.

The chain recombines TRBV3-1 (or the pseudogene TRBV3-2) with TRBJ1-5, with D tentatively TRBD1 (5 bases). With 4 bases removed from V and 3 bases from J, the gap between germline ends came to 7 bases. This CDR3 is 13 amino acids long. Germline CDR1 is LGHDT and CDR2 is YNNKEL (reference sequence). CDR3: CASSRDFNQPQHF. The CDR3 bases are TGTGCCAGCAGCCGGGACTTCAATCAGCCCCAGCATTTT.

The J gene is TRBJ2-2, the V gene TRBV19, with D perhaps matching TRBD2 (6 bases). Germline CDR1 LNHDA, CDR2 SQIVND (reference sequence). CDR3 size: 16 residues. Trimming took off 3 bases at V and 1 base at J, with 12 bases between the two ends. The CDR3 loop reads CASSMRAGLNTGELFF. CDR3 DNA sequence: TGTGCCAGTAGTATGAGAGCGGGCCTGAACACCGGGGAGCTGTTTTTT. Combining the CDR3 with reference TRBV19 and TRBJ2-2 gives the whole variable domain DGGITQSPKYLFRKEGQNVTLSCEQNLNHDAMYWYRQDPGQGLRLIYYSQIVNDFQKGDIAEGYSVSREKKESFPLTVTSAQKNPTAFYLCASSMRAGLNTGELFFGEGSRLTVL.

The rearrangement joins TRBV2 to TRBJ1-2; a possible D gene is TRBD1 (5 bases). Trimming left V 4 bases short and J 8 bases short, with 14 bases between. Germline V gene lookup returns CDR1 SNHLY and CDR2 FYNNEI. This CDR3 is 13 amino acids long. Here the CDR3 DNA reads TGTGCCAGCAGTGTGGGGCGTCAAGGGGGCTACACCTTC. Translating it yields CASSVGRQGGYTF.

The chain has TRBV5-1 and TRBJ1-4, with D perhaps TRBD1 (5 bases). Germline assignment: CDR1 SGHRS and CDR2 YFSETQ. V was cut by 1 base and J by 0 bases, with 13 bases left in between. This CDR3 contains 17 residues. The CDR3 loop reads CASSLRAQGSTNEKLFF. The CDR3 DNA is TGCGCCAGCAGCTTGAGGGCTCAGGGCTCAACTAATGAAAAACTGTTTTTT.

This clone was picked up a small number of times. The rearrangement joins TRBV20-1 to TRBJ1-1, with TRBD1 matching 7 bases. The V gene end was trimmed by 3 bases and the J gene end by 5 bases; junction bases not matched to a gene: 9. In germline, CDR1 is DFQATT, CDR2 SNEGSKA (reference sequence). The CDR3 totals 14 residues. The CDR3 nucleotides read TGCAGTGCTAGTGGGCCAGGGGGGTATACTGAAGCTTTCTTT. Translating it yields CSASGPGGYTEAFF.

This clone was picked up a small number of times. The chain links TRBV4-1 to TRBJ2-1; 9 bases fit TRBD2. CDR3 size: 15 residues. Germline trimming cut 1 base from V and 10 bases from J; bases unmatched to any gene: 8. Germline V lookup: CDR1 MGHRA, CDR2 YSYEKL. The CDR3 nucleotides read TGCGCCAGCAGCCAAGTGCAGCGGGAGGAACGCGAGCAGTTCTTC. It encodes CASSQVQREEREQFF.

V is TRBV10-2 and J is TRBJ1-5, with 9 bases lining up with TRBD1. Germline CDR1 is WSHSY and CDR2 is SAAADI. The CDR3 runs 14 residues. The J segment lost 4 bases and the V segment lost 6 bases, leaving 4 bases of the junction unmatched. Here the CDR3 DNA reads TGCGCCAGCAGCGCGACAGGGGGAAATCAGCCCCAGCATTTT. Translating gives CASSATGGNQPQHF.

CDR3 DNA sequence: TGTGCCAGCAGGCAGCCTGGGACAGGGGGCTTTGAAAAACTGTTTTTT. The encoded protein is CASRQPGTGGFEKLFF. The V and J genes are TRBV28 and TRBJ1-4; 12 nucleotides match TRBD1. The V and J ends lost 6 bases and 7 bases, in that order; junction bases with no gene match: 9. The CDR3 is 16 residues long. The germline V gene has CDR1 MDHEN and CDR2 SYDVKM.

The chain combines TRBV29-1 with TRBJ1-1; 7 bases map to TRBD1. Germline trimming cut 4 bases from V and 5 bases from J; bases unmatched to any gene: 13. This CDR3 is 15 amino acids long. Germline-derived CDR1 and CDR2 are SQVTM and ANQGSEA. CDR3 residues: CSVGGRGGAGTEAFF. In nucleotides, the CDR3 is TGCAGCGTTGGGGGTAGAGGGGGCGCGGGTACTGAAGCTTTCTTT. The variable domain in full, completed from reference TRBV29-1 and TRBJ1-1, reads SAVISQKPSRDICQRGTSLTIQCQVDSQVTMMFWYRQQPGQSLTLIATANQGSEATYESGFVIDKFPISRPNLTFSTLTVSNMSPEDSSIYLCSVGGRGGAGTEAFFGQGTRLTVV.

V and J are TRBV11-2 and TRBJ1-4; the D is unclear. V lost 1 base and J lost 0, with 6 bases in between. The CDR3 has 15 amino acids. The germline gives CDR1 SGHAT, CDR2 FQNNGV. The CDR3 region is CASSLVMSTNEKLFF. The CDR3 nucleotides are TGTGCCAGCAGCTTAGTAATGTCAACTAATGAAAAACTGTTTTTT.

The gene calls are TRBV3-1 (or the pseudogene TRBV3-2) and TRBJ1-5, with D uncertain. V shed 4 bases and J shed 5 bases, with 9 bases lying between them. This CDR3 spans 13 amino acids. From germline, CDR1 is LGHDT and CDR2 YNNKEL (reference sequence). CDR3 DNA sequence: TGTGCCAGCAGCCGAGACCGAGATCAGCCCCAGCATTTT. It translates to CASSRDRDQPQHF.

The J gene is TRBJ2-7, the V gene TRBV5-1; 11 nucleotides agree with TRBD1. Germline V lookup: CDR1 SGHRS, CDR2 YFSETQ. The trim removed 4 bases at V and 2 bases at J, leaving 8 bases unmatched. The CDR3 has 16 residues. For the CDR3, the DNA is TGCGCCAGCAGCCTTAACCAGGACAGGGGGCCCTACGAGCAGTACTTC. Translating it yields CASSLNQDRGPYEQYF.